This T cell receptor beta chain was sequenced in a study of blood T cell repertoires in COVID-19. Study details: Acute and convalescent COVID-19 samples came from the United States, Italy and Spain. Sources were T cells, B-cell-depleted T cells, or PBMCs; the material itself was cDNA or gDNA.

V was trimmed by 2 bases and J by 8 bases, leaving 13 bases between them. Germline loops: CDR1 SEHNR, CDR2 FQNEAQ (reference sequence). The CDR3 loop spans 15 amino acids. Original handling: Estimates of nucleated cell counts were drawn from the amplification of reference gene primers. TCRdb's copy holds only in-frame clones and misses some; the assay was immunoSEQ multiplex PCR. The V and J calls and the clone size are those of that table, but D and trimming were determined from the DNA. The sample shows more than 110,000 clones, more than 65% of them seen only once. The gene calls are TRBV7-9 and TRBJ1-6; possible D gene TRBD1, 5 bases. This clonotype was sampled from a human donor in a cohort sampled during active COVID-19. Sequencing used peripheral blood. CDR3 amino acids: CASSLTQGGDSPLHF. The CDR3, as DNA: TGTGCCAGCAGCTTAACCCAGGGAGGAGATTCACCCCTCCACTTT. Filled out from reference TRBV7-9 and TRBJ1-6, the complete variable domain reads DTGVSQNPRHKITKRGQNVTFRCDPISEHNRLYWYRQTLGQGPEFLTYFQNEAQLEKSRLLSDRFSAERPKGSFSTLEIQRTEQGDSAMYLCASSLTQGGDSPLHFGNGTRLTVT.